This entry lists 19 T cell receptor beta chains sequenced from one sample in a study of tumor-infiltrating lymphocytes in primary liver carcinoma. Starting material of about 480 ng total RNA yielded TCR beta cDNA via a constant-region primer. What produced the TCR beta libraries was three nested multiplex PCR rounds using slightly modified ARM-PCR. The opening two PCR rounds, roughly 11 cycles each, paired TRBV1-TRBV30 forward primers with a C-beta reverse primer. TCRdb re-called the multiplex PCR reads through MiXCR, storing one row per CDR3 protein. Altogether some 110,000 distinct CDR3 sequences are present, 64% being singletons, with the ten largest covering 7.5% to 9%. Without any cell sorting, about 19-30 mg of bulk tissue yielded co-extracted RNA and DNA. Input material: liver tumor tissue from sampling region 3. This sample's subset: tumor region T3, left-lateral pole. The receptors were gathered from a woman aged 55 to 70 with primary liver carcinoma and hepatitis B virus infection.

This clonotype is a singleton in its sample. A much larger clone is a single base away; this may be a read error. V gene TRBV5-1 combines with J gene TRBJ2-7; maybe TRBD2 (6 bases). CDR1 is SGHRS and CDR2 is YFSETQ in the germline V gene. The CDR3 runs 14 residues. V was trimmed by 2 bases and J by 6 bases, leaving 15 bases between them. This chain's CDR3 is CASSLVVGGGEQYF. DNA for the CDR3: TGCGCCAGCAGCTTAGTAGTGGGAGGCGGCGAGCAGTACTTC. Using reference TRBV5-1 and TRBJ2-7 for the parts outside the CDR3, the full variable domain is KAGVTQTPRYLIKTRGQQVTLSCSPISGHRSVSWYQQTPGQGLQFLFEYFSETQRNKGNFPGRFSGRQFSNSRSEMNVSTLELGDSALYLCASSLVVGGGEQYFGPGTRLTVT.

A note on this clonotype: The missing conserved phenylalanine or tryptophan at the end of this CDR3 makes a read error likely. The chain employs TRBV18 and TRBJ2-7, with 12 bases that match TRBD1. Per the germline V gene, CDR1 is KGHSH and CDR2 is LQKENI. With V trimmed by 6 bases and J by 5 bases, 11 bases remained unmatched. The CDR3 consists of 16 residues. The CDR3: CASSPRSGTGGNEQYL. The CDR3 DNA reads TGTGCCAGCTCGCCTCGTTCGGGGACAGGGGGCAACGAGCAGTACCTC.

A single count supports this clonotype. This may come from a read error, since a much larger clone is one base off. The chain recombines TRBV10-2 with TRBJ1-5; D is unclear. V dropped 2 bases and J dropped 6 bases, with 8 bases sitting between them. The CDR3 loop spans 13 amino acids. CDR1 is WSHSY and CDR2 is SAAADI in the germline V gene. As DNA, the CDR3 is TGCGCCAGCAGTGAGGTCCACATTCAGCCCCAGCATTTT. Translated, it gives CASSEVHIQPQHF.

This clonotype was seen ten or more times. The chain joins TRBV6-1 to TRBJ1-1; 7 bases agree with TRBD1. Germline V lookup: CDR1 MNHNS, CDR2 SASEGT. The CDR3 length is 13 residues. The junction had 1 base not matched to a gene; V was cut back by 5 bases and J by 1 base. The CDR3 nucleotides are TGTGCCAGCAGTTACAGGGGGAACACTGAAGCTTTCTTT. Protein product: CASSYRGNTEAFF.

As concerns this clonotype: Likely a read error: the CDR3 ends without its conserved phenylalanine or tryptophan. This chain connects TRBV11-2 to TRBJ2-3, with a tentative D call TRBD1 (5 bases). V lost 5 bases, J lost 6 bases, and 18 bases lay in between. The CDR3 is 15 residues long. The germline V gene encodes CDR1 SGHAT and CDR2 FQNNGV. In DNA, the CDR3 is TGTGCCAGCAGCCTAGGCCCTGGGGCGCCGGATACGCAGTATTCT. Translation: CASSLGPGAPDTQYS.

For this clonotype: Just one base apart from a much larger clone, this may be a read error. CDR3 bases: TGTGCCAACAGCTTGGTCCTTGATACGCAGTATTTT. Residues: CANSLVLDTQYF. J is TRBJ2-3 and V is TRBV7-8; D not certain. Germline CDR1 and CDR2: SGHVS and FQNEAQ. The CDR3 spans 12 residues.

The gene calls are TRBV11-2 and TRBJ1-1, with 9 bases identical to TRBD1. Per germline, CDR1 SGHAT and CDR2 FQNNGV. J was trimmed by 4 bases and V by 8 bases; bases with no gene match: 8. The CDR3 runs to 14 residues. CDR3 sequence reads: CASYLAQGATEAFF. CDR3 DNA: TGTGCCAGCTACTTAGCACAGGGGGCCACTGAAGCTTTCTTT.

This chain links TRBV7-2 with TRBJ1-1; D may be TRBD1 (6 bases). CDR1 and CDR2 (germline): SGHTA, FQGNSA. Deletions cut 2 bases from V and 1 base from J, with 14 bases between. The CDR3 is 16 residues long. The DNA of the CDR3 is TGTGCCAGCAGCTTACCCGGGATAGGGGGGAACACTGAAGCTTTCTTT. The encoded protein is CASSLPGIGGNTEAFF.

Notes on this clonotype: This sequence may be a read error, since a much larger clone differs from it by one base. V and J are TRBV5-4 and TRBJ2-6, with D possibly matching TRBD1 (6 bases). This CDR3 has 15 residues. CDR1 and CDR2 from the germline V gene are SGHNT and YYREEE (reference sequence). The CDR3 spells CARSSDSSGANVLTF. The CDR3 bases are TGTGCCAGGAGCTCGGACAGCTCTGGGGCCAACGTCCTGACTTTC.

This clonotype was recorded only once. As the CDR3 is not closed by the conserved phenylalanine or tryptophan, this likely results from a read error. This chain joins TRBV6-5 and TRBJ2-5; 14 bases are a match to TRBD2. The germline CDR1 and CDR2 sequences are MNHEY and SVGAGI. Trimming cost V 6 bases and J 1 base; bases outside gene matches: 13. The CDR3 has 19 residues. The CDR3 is CASRRKNGLAGGSQETQYS. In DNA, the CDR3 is TGTGCCAGCAGACGGAAGAACGGACTAGCGGGAGGCTCCCAAGAGACCCAGTACTCC.

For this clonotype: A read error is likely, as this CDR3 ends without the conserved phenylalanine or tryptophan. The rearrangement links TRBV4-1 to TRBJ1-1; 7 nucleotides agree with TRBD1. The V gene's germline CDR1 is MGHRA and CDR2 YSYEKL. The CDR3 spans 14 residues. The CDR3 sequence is CTNSPRQGGTEAFS. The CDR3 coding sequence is TGCACCAACAGCCCGCGACAGGGAGGCACTGAAGCTTTCTCT.

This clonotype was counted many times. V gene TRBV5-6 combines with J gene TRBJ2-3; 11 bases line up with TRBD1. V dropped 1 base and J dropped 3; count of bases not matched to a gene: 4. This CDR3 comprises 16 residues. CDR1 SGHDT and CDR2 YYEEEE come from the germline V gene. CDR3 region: CASSLKGQGVTDTQYF. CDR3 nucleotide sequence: TGTGCCAGCAGCTTGAAGGGACAGGGGGTGACAGATACGCAGTATTTT. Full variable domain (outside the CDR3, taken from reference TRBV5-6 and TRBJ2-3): DAGVTQSPTHLIKTRGQQVTLRCSPKSGHDTVSWYQQALGQGPQFIFQYYEEEERQRGNFPDRFSGHQFPNYSSELNVNALLLGDSALYLCASSLKGQGVTDTQYFGPGTRLTVL.

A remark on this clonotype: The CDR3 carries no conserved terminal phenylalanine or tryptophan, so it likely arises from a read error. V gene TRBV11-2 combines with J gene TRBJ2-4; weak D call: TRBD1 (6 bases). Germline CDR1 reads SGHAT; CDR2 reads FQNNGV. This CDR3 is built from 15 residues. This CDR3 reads CASSLDGWGRDIQYY. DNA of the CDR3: TGCGCCAGCAGCTTAGATGGTTGGGGGCGCGACATTCAGTACTAT.

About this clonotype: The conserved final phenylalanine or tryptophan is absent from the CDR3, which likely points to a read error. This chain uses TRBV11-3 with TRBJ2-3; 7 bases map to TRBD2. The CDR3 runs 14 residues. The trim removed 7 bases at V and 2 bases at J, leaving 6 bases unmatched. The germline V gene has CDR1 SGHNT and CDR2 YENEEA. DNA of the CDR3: TGTGCCAGCAACCCCGGACTAGACACAGATACGCAGTATTAT. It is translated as CASNPGLDTDTQYY.

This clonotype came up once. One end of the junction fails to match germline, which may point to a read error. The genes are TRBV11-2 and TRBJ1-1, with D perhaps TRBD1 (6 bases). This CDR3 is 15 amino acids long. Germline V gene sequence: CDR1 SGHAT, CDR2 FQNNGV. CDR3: CASCLVVAGVTVAFF. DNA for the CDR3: TGTGCCAGCTGCTTAGTAGTGGCAGGGGTTACTGTAGCTTTCTTT. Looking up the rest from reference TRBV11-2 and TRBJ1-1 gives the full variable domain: EAGVAQSPRYKIIEKRQSVAFWCNPISGHATLYWYQQILGQGPKLLIQFQNNGVVDDSQLPKDRFSAERLKGVDSTLKIQPAKLEDSAVYLCASCLVVAGVTVAFFGQGTRLTVV.

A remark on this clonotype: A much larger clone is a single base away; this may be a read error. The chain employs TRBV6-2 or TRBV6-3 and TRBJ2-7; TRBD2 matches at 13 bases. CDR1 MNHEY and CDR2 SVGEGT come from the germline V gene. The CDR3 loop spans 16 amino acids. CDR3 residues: CTSRRLAGGPTYEQYF. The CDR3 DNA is TGTACCAGCAGAAGACTAGCGGGAGGACCTACCTACGAGCAGTACTTC.

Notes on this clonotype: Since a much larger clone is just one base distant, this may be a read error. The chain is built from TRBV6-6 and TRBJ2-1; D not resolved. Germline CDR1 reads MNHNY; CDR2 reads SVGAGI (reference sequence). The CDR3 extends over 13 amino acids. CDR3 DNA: TGTGCCAGCAGTTACCTCGCTAACAATGAGCAGATCTTC. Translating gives CASSYLANNEQIF.

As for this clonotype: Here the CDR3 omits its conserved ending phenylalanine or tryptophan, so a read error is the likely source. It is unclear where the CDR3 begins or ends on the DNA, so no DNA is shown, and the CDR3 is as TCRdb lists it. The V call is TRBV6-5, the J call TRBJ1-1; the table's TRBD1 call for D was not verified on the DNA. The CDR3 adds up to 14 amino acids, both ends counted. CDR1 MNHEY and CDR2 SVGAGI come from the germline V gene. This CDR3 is CASRTTGWDTEALY.

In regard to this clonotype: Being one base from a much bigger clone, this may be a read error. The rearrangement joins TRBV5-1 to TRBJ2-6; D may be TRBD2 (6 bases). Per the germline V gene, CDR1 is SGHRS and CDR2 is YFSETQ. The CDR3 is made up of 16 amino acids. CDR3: CASSLLPGGGANILTF. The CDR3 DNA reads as TGCGCCAGCAGCTTGCTTCCCGGGGGTGGGGCCAACATCCTGACTTTC. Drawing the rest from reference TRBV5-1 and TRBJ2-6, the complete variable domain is KAGVTQTPRYLIKTRGQQVTLSCSPISGHRSVSWYQQTPGQGLQFLFEYFSETQRNKGNFPGRFSGRQFSNSRSEMNVSTLELGDSALYLCASSLLPGGGANILTFGAGSRLTVL.